This T cell receptor beta chain derives from a study of cytomegalovirus exposure and HLA in healthy donors. The study, taken as a whole, reports: The productive fraction for most TCR beta V segments was about 90% or about 30% in an earlier analysis.

Germline CDR1 reads LNHNV; CDR2 reads YYDKDF (reference sequence). The CDR3 totals 13 residues. Trimming cost V 1 base and J 8 bases, with 8 bases left between them. This clone was seen once. No antigen is known for it. PCR amplification relied on 60 Vbeta primers (plus 13 Jbeta primers). Profiled with immunoSEQ multiplex PCR; TCRdb holds only in-frame clones, not every one. The sample holds 150,000 or so clones; 80% are singletons and the top ten take around 14%. Sequenced material: PBMCs. This chain connects TRBV15 to TRBJ1-4; D is unresolved. The clonotype was recovered from a woman in her 40s in good health and CMV-seronegative. The DNA of the CDR3 is TGTGCCACCAGCAGAGGACAAACGGAAAAACTGTTTTTT. Residues: CATSRGQTEKLFF. The complete variable domain, with remaining parts taken from reference TRBV15 and TRBJ1-4, reads DAMVIQNPRYQVTQFGKPVTLSCSQTLNHNVMYWYQQKSSQAPKLLFHYYDKDFNNEADTPDNFQSRRPNTSFCFLDIRSPGLGDTAMYLCATSRGQTEKLFFGSGTQLSVL.